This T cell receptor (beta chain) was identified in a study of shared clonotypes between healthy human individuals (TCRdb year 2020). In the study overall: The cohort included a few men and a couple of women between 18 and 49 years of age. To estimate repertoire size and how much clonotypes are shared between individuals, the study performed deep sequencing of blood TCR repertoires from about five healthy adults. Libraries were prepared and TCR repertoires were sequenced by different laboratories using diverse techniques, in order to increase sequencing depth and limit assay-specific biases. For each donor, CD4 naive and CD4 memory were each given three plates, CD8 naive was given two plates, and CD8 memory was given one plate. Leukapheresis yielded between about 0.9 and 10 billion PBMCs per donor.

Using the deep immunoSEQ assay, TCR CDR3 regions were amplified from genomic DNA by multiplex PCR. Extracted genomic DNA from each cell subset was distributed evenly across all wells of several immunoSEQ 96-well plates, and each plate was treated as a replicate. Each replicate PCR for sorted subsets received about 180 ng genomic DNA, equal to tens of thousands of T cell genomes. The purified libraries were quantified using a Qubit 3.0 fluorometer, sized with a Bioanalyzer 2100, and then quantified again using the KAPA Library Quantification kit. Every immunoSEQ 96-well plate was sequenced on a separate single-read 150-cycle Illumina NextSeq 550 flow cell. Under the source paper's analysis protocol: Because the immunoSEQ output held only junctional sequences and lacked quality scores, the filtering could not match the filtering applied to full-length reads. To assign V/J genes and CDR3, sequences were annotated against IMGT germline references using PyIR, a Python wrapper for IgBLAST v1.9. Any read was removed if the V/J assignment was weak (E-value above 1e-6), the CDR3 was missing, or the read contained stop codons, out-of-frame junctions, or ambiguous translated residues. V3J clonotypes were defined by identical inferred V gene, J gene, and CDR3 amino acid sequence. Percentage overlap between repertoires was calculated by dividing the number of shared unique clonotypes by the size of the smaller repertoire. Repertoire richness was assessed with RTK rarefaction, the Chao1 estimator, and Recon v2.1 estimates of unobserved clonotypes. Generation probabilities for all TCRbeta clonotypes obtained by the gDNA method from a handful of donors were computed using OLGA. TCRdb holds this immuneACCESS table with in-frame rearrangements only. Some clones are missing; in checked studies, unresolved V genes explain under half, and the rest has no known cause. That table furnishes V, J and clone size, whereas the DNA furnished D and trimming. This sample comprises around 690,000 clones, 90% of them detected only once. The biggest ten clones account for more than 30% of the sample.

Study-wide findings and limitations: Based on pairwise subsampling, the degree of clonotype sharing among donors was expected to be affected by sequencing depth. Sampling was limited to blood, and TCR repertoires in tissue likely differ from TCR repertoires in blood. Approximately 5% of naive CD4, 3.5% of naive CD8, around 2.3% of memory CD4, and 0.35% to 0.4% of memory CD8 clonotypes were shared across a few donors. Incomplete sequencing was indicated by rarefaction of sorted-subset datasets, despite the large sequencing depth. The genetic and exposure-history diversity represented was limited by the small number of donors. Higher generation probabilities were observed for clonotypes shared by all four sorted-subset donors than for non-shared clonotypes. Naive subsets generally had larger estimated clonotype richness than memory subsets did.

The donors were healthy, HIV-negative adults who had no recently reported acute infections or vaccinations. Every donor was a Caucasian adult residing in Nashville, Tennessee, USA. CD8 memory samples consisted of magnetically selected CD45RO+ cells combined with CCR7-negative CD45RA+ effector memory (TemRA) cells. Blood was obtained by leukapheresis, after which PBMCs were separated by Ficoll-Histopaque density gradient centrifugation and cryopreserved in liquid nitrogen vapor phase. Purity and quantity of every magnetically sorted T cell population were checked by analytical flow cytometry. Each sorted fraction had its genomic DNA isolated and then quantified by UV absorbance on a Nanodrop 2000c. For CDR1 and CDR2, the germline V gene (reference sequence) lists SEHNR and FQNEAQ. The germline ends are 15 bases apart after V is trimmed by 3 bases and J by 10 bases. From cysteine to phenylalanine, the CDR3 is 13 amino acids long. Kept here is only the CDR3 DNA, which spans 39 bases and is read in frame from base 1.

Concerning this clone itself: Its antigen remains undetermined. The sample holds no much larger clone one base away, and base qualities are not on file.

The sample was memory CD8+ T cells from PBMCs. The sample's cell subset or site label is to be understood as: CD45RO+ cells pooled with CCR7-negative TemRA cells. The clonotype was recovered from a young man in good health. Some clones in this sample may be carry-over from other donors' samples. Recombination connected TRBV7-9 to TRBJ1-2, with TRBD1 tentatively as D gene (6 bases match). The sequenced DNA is TGTGCCAGCAGCTTCGACAGGCCCTCGGACTACACCTTC. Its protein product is CASSFDRPSDYTF.